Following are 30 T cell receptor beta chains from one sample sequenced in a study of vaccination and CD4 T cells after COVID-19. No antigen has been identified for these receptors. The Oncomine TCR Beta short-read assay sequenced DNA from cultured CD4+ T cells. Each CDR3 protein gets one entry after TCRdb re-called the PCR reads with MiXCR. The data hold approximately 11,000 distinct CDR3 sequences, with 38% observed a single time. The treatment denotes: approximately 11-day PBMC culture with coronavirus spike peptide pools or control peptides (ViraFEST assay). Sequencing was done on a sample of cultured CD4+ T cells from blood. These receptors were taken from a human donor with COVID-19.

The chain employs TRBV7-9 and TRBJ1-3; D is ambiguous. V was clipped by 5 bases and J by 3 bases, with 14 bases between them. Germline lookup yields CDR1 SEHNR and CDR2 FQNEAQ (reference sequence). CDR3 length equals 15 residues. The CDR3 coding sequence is TGTGCCAGCAGCCATATTCTGGGCAGTGGAAACACCATATATTTT. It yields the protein CASSHILGSGNTIYF.

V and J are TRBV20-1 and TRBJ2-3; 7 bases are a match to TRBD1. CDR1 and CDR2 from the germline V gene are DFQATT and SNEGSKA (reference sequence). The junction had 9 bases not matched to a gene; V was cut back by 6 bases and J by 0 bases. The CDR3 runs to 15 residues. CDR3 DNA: TGCAGTGCAGAGTACAGGGGCGATAGCACAGATACGCAGTATTTT. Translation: CSAEYRGDSTDTQYF.

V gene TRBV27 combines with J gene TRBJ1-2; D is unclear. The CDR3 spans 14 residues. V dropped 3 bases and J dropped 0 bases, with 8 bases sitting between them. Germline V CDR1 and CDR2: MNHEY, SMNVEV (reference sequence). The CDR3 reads CASSFRTTNYGYTF. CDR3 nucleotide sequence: TGTGCCAGCAGTTTCAGGACCACTAACTATGGCTACACCTTC.

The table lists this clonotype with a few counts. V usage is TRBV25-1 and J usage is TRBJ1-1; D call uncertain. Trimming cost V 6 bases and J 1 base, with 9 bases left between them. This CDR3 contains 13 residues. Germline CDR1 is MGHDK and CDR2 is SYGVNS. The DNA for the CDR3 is TGTGCCAGCAGATGGGTCGAGAACACTGAAGCTTTCTTT. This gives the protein CASRWVENTEAFF.

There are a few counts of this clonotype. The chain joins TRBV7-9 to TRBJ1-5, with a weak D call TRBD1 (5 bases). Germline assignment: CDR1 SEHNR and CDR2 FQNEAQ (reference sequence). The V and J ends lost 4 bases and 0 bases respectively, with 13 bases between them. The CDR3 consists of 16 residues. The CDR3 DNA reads TGTGCCAGCAGCTCCGGGACGGCCCGTAGCAATCAGCCCCAGCATTTT. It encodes CASSSGTARSNQPQHF.

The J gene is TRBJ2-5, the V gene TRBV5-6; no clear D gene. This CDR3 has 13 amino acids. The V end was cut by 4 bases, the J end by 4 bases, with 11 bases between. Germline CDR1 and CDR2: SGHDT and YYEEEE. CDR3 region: CASSQLLRETQYF. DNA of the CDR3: TGTGCCAGCAGCCAACTACTTCGAGAGACCCAGTACTTC.

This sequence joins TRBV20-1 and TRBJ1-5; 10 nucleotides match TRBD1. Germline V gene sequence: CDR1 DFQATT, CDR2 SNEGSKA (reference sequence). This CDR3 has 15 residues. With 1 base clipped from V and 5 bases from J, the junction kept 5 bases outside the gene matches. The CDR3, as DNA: TGCAGTGCTAGAGCCTGGACAGGGGGGGATCAGCCCCAGCATTTT. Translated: CSARAWTGGDQPQHF.

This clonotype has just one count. In nucleotides, the CDR3 is TGTGCCAGCAGCCGACAGGGGCCCAGTGAAAAACTGTTTTTT. This sequence encodes CASSRQGPSEKLFF. The chain has TRBV7-2 and TRBJ1-4; 8 nucleotides match TRBD1. Per the germline V gene, CDR1 is SGHTA and CDR2 is FQGNSA. The CDR3 extends over 14 amino acids. The J segment lost 7 bases and the V segment lost 5 bases, leaving 6 bases of the junction unmatched.

CDR3 in DNA: TGTGCCATCAGTGATTCGGGGACTGGGGCCAACGTCCTGACTTTC. This codes for CAISDSGTGANVLTF. The chain links TRBV10-3 to TRBJ2-6; perhaps TRBD2 as D (5 bases). Deletions cut 3 bases from V and 2 bases from J, with 8 bases between. Germline loops: CDR1 ENHRY, CDR2 SYGVKD. The CDR3 extends over 15 amino acids.

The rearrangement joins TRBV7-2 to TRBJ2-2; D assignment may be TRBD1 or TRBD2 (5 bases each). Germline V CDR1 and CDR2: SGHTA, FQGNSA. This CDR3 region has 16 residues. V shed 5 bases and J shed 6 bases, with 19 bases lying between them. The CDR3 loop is CASSREGWLVAGELFF. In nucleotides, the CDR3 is TGTGCCAGCAGCCGCGAGGGGTGGCTAGTTGCCGGGGAGCTGTTTTTT.

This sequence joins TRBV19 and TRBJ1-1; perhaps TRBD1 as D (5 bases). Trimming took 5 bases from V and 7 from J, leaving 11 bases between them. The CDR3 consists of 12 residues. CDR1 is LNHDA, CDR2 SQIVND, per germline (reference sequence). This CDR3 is CASSVTGGEAFF. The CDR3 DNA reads TGTGCCAGTAGTGTTACAGGAGGTGAAGCTTTCTTT.

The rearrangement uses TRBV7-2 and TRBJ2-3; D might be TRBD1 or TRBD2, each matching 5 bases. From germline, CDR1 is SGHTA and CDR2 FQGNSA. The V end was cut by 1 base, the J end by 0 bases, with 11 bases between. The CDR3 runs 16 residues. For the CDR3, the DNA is TGTGCCAGCAGCTTAGTAGGTGGGGGTAGCACAGATACGCAGTATTTT. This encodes CASSLVGGGSTDTQYF.

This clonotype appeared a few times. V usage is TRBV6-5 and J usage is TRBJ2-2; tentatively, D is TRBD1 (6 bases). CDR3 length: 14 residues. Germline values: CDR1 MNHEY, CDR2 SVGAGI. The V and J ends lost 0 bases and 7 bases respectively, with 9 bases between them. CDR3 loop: CASSYSQGSGELFF. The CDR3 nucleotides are TGTGCCAGCAGTTACTCTCAGGGGAGCGGGGAGCTGTTTTTT.

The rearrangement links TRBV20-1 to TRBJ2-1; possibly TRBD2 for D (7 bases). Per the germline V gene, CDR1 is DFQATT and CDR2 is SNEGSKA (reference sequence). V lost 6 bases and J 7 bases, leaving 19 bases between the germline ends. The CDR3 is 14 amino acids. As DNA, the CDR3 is TGCAGTGCACTATTGGGGGGGCCGGGGAATGAGCAGTTCTTC. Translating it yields CSALLGGPGNEQFF.

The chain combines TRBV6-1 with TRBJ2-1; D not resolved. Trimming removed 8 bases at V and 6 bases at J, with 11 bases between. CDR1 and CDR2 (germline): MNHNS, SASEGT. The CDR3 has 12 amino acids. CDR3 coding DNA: TGTGCCAGCCCCCTCTATTCCAATGAGCAGTTCTTC. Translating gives CASPLYSNEQFF.

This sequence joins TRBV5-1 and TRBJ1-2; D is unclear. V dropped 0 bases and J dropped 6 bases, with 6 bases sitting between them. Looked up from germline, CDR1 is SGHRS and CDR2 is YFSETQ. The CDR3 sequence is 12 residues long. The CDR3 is CASSLGENGYTF. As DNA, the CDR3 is TGCGCCAGCAGCTTGGGGGAAAATGGCTACACCTTC.

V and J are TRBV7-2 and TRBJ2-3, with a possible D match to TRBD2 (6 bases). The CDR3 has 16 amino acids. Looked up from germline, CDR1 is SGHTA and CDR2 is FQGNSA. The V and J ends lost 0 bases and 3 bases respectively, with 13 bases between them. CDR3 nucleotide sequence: TGTGCCAGCAGCTTAGCGAAGGGGACTGGGACAGATACGCAGTATTTT. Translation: CASSLAKGTGTDTQYF.

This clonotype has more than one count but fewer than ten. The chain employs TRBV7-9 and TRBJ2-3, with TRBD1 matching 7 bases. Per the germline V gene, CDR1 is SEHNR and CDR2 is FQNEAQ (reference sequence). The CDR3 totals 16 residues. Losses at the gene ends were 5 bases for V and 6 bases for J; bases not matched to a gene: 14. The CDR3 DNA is TGTGCCAGCAGCACTCGACAGGGTTCGTCAGGGGATACGCAGTATTTT. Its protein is CASSTRQGSSGDTQYF.

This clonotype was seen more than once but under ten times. The CDR3 region is CASSSDTKETQYF. The CDR3, as DNA: TGTGCCAGCAGTAGCGACACAAAAGAGACCCAGTACTTC. The chain joins TRBV2 to TRBJ2-5; D unresolved. CDR3 length equals 13 residues. V lost 5 bases to trimming and J lost 3 bases, with 10 bases between them. Germline V lookup: CDR1 SNHLY, CDR2 FYNNEI.

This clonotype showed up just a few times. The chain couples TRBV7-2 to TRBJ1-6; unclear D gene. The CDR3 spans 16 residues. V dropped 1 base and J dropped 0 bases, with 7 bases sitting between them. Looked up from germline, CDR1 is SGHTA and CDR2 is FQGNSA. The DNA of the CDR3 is TGTGCCAGCAGCTTAGGAGGGAGCTCCTATAATTCACCCCTCCACTTT. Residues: CASSLGGSSYNSPLHF.

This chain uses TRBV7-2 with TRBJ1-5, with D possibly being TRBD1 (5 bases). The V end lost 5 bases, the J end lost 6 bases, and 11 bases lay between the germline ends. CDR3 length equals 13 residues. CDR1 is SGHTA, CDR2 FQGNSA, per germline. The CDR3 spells CASSGTGGQPQHF. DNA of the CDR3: TGTGCCAGCAGCGGGACGGGGGGTCAGCCCCAGCATTTT. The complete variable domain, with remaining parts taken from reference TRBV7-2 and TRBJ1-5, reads GAGVSQSPSNKVTEKGKDVELRCDPISGHTALYWYRQSLGQGLEFLIYFQGNSAPDKSGLPSDRFSAERTGGSVSTLTIQRTQQEDSAVYLCASSGTGGQPQHFGDGTRLSIL.

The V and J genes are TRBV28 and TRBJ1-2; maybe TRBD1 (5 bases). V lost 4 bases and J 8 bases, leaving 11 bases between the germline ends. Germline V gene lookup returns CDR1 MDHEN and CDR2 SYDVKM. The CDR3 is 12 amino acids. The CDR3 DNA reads TGTGCCAGCAGTTCCAGGGTACTGGGCTACACCTTC. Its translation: CASSSRVLGYTF.

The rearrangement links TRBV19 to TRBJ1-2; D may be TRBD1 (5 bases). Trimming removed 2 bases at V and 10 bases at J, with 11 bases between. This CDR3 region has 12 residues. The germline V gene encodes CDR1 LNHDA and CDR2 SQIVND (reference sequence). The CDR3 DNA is TGTGCCAGTAGTATATTCGGGACCGCCTACACCTTC. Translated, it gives CASSIFGTAYTF.

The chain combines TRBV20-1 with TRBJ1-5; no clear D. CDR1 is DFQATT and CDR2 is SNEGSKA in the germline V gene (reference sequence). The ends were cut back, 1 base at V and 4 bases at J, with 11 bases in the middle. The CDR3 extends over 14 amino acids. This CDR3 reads CSARVQYNNQPQHF. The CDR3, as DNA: TGCAGTGCTAGAGTTCAGTACAATAATCAGCCCCAGCATTTT.

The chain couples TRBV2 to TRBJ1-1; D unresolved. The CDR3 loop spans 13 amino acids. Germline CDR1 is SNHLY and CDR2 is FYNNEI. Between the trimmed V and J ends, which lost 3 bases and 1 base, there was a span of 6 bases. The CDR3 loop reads CASSDTPNTEAFF. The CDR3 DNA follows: TGTGCCAGCAGTGATACGCCGAACACTGAAGCTTTCTTT.

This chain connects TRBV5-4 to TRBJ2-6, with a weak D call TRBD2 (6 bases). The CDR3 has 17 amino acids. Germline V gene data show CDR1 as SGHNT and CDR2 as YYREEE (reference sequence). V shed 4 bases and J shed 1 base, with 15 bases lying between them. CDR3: CASSPAGSRSGANVLTF. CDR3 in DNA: TGTGCCAGCAGCCCGGCCGGGAGCCGGTCTGGGGCCAACGTCCTGACTTTC.

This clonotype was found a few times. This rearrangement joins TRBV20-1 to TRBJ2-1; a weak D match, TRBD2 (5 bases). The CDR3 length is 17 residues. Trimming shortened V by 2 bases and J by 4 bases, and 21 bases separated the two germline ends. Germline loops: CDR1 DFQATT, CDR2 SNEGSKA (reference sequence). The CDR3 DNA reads TGCAGTGCTAGAAGTGCTGGGGTTTTAGGCGGGTACAATGAGCAGTTCTTC. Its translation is CSARSAGVLGGYNEQFF.

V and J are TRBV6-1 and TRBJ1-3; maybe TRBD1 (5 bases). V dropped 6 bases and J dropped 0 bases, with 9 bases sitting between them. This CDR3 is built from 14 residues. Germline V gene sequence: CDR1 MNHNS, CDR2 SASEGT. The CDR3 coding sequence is TGTGCCAGCAGGCCAGGGATCTCTGGAAACACCATATATTTT. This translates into CASRPGISGNTIYF.

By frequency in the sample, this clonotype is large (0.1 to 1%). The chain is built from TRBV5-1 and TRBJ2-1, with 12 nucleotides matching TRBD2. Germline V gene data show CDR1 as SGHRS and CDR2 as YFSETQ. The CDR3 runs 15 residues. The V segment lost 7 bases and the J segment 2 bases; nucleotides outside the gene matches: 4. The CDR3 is CASSLAGGTYNEQFF. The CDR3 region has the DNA TGCGCCAGCTCACTAGCGGGGGGTACCTACAATGAGCAGTTCTTC. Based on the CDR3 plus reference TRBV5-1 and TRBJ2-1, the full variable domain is KAGVTQTPRYLIKTRGQQVTLSCSPISGHRSVSWYQQTPGQGLQFLFEYFSETQRNKGNFPGRFSGRQFSNSRSEMNVSTLELGDSALYLCASSLAGGTYNEQFFGPGTRLTVL.

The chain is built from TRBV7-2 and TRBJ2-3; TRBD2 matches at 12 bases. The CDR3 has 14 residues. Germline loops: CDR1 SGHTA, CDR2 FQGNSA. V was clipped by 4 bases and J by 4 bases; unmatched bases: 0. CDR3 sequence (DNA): TGTGCCAGCAGCTGGACTAGCGGGGCAGATACGCAGTATTTT. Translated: CASSWTSGADTQYF.